The TCR beta chain under discussion was sequenced for a study of graft-versus-host responses after intestinal transplantation. Assay: immunoSEQ multiplex PCR; the TCRdb copy retains only in-frame clones and omits some. The sample includes approximately 15,000 clones, around 30% of them seen just once. Irradiated stimulators labeled with violet dye, 200,000 in number, were plated with 200,000 CFSE-labeled responders. This CDR3 comprises 15 residues. Germline V gene sequence: CDR1 MGHRA, CDR2 YSYEKL. V lost 1 base, J lost 2 bases, and 9 bases lay in between. This clone turned up a few times. The V and J genes are TRBV4-1 and TRBJ2-1; TRBD2 is a possible D gene (6 bases). The sequence was collected from a human patient who received an intestinal transplant. The sequencing here drew on alloreactive CD8+ T cells from a mixed lymphocyte reaction culture, taken before intestinal transplant. Subset described: CFSE-low proliferating T cells sorted from roughly six-day pre-transplant mixed lymphocyte reaction (GvH or HvG direction). The CDR3 reads CASSQGGVPYNEQFF. Written as DNA, the CDR3 is TGCGCCAGCAGCCAAGGCGGGGTCCCCTACAATGAGCAGTTCTTC.